This T cell receptor beta chain was obtained from a study of cytomegalovirus exposure and HLA in healthy donors. Study-wide background: The approximately 120 validation repertoires and the approximately 670 first-cohort repertoires shared a platform, a later analysis reported. General observations from the study: Researchers catalogued over 150 TCR beta chains as cytomegalovirus-associated. The tendency of first-cohort TCR clusters to co-occur in the roughly 110 validation repertoires emerged from a later analysis.

It was the roughly 130-subject validation cohort, separate from the approximately 690-subject first cohort, to which the donors belonged. V lost 3 bases and J lost 4, with 17 bases in between. The CDR3 is 16 residues long. Germline V gene sequence: CDR1 MGHRA, CDR2 YSYEKL. Method: immunoSEQ multiplex PCR; TCRdb's copy keeps in-frame clones and lacks some. The top ten clones hold around 7.2% of a sample with roughly 180,000 clones, approximately 89% of them seen once. Concerning this clone itself: What it binds is unknown.

This receptor was identified in a young man in good health and CMV-seropositive. This chain connects TRBV4-1 to TRBJ2-3, with D perhaps being TRBD1 or TRBD2 (5 bases each). The specimen was PBMCs. CDR3 sequence reads: CASSQVLGAGADTQYF. CDR3 in DNA: TGCGCCAGCAGCCAGGTCCTCGGGGCGGGTGCAGATACGCAGTATTTT.